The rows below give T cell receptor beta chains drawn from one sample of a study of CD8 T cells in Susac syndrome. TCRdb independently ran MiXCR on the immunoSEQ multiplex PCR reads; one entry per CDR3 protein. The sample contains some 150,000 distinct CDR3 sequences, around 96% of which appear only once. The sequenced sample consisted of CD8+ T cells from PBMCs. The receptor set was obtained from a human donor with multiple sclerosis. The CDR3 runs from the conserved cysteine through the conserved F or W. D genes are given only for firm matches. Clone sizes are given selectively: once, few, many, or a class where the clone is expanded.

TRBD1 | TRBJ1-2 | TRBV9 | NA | TGTGCCAGCAGCGCCAACGCCGGACAGGGGAGTAACTATGGCTACACCTTC | CASSANAGQGSNYGYTF
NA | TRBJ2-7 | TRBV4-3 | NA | TGCGCCAGCAGCCAAGATCTGGAGGGGAGCTCCTACGAGCAGTACTTC | CASSQDLEGSSYEQYF
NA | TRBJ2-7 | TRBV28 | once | TGTGCCAGCAGTCTGGATAACTCCTACGAGCAGTACTTC | CASSLDNSYEQYF
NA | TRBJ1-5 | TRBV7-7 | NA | TGTGCTAGCAGCCCCGGCTGGGATCAGCCCCAGCATTTT | CASSPGWDQPQHF
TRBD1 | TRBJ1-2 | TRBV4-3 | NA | TGCGCCAGCAGCCCAAGACAGGGGGCGGGGGGCTACACCTTC | CASSPRQGAGGYTF
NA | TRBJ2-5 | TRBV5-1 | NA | TGCGCCAGCAGCCTCCGAGGGGGGGGCCGCCAAGAGACCCAGTACTTC | CASSLRGGGRQETQYF
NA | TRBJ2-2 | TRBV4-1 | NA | TGCGCCAGCAGCCAAGACCCAGGGCGGTCCGGGGAGCTGTTTTTT | CASSQDPGRSGELFF
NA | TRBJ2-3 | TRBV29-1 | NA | TGCAGCGTTGGAGTCACTAACACAGATACGCAGTATTTT | CSVGVTNTDTQYF
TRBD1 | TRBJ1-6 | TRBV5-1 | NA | TGCGCCAGCAGCTCGGGACAGGGAAGTTTCTCGTATAATTCACCCCTCCACTTT | CASSSGQGSFSYNSPLHF
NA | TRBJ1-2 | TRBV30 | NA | TGTGCCTGGACAGGAGAAGGGGGCTACACCTTC | CAWTGEGGYTF
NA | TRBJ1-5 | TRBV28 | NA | TGTGCCAACGGGCCACAGGGATTTAATCAGCCCCAGCATTTT | CANGPQGFNQPQHF
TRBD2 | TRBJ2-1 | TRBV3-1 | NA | TGTGCCAGCAGCCAAGATTGGTTAGCGGGGCGCTACAATGAGCAGTTCTTC | CASSQDWLAGRYNEQFF
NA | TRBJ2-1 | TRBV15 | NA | TGTGCCACCAGCAGAGGGTTCGAGCAGTTCTTC | CATSRGFEQFF
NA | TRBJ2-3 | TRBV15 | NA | TGTGCCACCAGCAGACGTGGGGGGGCCACAGATACGCAGTATTTT | CATSRRGGATDTQYF
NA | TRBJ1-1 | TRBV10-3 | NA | TGTGCCGTAATGGACCAGGGTAGGACGAACACTGAAGCTTTCTTT | CAVMDQGRTNTEAFF
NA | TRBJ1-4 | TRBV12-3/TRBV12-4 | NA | TGTGCCAGCAGTTTTGACGGATCGGGTGAAAAACTGTTTTTT | CASSFDGSGEKLFF
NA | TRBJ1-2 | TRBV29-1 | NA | TGCAGCGTTGTTGGACTGGTGGGCTACACCTTC | CSVVGLVGYTF
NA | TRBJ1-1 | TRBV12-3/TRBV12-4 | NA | TGTGCCAGTCAGGAGGGGGTCACTGAAGCTTTCTTT | CASQEGVTEAFF
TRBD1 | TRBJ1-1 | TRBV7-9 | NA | TGTGCCAGCAGGGACAGGGGCATGAACACTGAAGCTTTCTTT | CASRDRGMNTEAFF
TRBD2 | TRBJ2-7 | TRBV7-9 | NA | TGTGCCAGCAGCGCCGCGGGAGGGGGACCTTCCTACGAGCAGTACTTC | CASSAAGGGPSYEQYF
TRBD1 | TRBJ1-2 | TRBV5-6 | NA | TGTGCCAGCAGCAACGGACAGGGGCCTGGCTACACCTTC | CASSNGQGPGYTF
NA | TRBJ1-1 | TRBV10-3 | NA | TGTGCCATCAGTGACGGACCGAACACTGAAGCTTTCTTT | CAISDGPNTEAFF
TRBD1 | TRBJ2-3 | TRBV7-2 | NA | TGTGCCAGCAGCTCCCGGGACAGGGTCCGAGATACGCAGTATTTT | CASSSRDRVRDTQYF
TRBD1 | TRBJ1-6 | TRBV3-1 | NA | TGTGCCAGCAGCCAACTCCAGACAGGGGGCTCGAATTCACCCCTCCACTTT | CASSQLQTGGSNSPLHF
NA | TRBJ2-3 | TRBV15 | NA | TGTGCCACCAGCAGAGATCTGTCGGGGGATACGCAGTATTTT | CATSRDLSGDTQYF